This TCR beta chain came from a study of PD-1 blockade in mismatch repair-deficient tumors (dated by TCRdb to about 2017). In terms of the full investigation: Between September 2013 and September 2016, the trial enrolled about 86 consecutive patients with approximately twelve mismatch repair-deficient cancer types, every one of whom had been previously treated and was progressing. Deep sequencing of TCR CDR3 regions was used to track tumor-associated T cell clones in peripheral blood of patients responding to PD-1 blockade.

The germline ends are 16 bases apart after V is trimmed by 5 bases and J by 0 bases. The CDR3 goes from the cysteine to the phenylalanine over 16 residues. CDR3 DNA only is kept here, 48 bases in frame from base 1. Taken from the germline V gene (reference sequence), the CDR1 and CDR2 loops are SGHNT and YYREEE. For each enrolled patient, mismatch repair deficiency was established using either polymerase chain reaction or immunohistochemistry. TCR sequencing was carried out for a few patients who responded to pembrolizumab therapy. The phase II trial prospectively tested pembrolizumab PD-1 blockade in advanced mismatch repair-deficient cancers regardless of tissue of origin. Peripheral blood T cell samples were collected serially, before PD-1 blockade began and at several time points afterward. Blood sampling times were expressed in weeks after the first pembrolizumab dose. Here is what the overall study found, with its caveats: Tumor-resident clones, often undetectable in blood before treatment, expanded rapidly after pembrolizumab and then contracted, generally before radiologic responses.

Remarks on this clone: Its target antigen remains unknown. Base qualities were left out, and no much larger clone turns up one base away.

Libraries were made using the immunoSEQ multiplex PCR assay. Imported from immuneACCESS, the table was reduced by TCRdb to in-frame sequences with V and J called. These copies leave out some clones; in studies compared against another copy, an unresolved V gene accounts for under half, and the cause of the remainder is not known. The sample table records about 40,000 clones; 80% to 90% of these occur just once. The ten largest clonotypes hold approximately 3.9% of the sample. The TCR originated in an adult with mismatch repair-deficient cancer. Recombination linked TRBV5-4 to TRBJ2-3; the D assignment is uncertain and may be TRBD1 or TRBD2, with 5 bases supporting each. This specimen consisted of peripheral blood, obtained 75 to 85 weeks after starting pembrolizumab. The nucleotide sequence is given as TGTGCCAGCAGAACGGGACGGATCACTAGCACAGATACGCAGTATTTT. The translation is CASRTGRITSTDTQYF.